The clone carrying this T cell receptor (beta chain) was detected a few times. This record comes from a study of blood T cell repertoires in COVID-19. Whole-study context: From T cells, B-cell-depleted T cells, or PBMCs came the material, which was cDNA or gDNA.

Original processing methods: Cell counts per sample came from amplifying reference gene primers. Profiling relied on immunoSEQ multiplex PCR, and the TCRdb table lists in-frame clones only, not all of them. D and trimming come from the DNA, and the V and J calls and clone size come from that table. The sample has 110,000 to 150,000 clones; 70% to 85% are singletons. Germline CDR1 and CDR2: SGDLS and YYNGEE. The V gene end was trimmed by 4 bases and the J gene end by 2 bases; junction bases not matched to a gene: 7. The CDR3 contains 17 residues. The specimen was peripheral blood. The sequence was obtained from a woman older than 75 with acute or convalescent COVID-19. The rearrangement uses TRBV9 and TRBJ2-3; 13 nucleotides align to TRBD2. The DNA for the CDR3 is TGTGCCAGCAGCCCAAGGACTAGCGGGGGTAACACAGATACGCAGTATTTT. Protein sequence: CASSPRTSGGNTDTQYF.